The text below deals with one T cell receptor (beta chain). This sample is drawn from a study of T cells expressing NK-cell markers. TCRdb reanalyzed the 5' RACE reads, giving one entry per CDR3 protein sequence and no DNA. The sample has approximately 440,000 distinct CDR3 sequences. Germline V CDR1 and CDR2: ENHRY, SYGVKD. The CDR3 loop spans 14 amino acids. The receptor was derived from a woman aged 45-60 years in good health. Sequencing was performed on blood T cells: a sorted CD56 or NKG2C T cell subset, CD4+ or CD8+ T cells, or bulk PBMC T cells (not recorded which). The V gene is TRBV10-3, the J gene TRBJ2-3; TCRdb designates TRBD1, a call that cannot be tested without DNA. The CDR3 spells CAISAGTGGYTQYF.